This T cell receptor (beta chain) was obtained from a study of Ad26.COV2.S vaccination and SARS-CoV-2 variants. Study context: Ad26.COV2.S was injected intramuscularly once or twice, 56 days apart.

The junction had 5 bases not matched to a gene; V was cut back by 2 bases and J by 5 bases. The CDR3 spans 14 residues. Germline assignment: CDR1 MNHEY and CDR2 SVGEGT. Points from the study as a whole: The authors reported substantial breadth in spike-specific CD8+ and CD4+ T cell responses after vaccination.

As to treatment: 15 to 20 received Ad26.COV2.S at low or high dose, single or two shots; roughly 5 received placebo; per-sample allocation not given. After the first vaccine or placebo injection, samples were drawn on day 63. The table came from immunoSEQ multiplex PCR; TCRdb's copy has only in-frame clones and leaves some out. The table includes roughly 380,000 clones, approximately 87% detected once. Details on this clone: Its antigen remains unidentified.

The chain has TRBV6-2 or TRBV6-3 and TRBJ2-7; 8 bases align to TRBD2. This specimen was peripheral blood, taken in a trial of Ad26.COV2.S vaccine versus placebo. The TCR was taken from a person between 18 and 65 years old who received the Ad26.COV2.S COVID-19 vaccine or a placebo. In nucleotides, the CDR3 is TGTGCCAGCAGTTACGGGACTAGTCCCCACGAGCAGTACTTC. This codes for CASSYGTSPHEQYF.